This entry lists 15 T cell receptor beta chains sequenced from one sample in a study of CD8 T cells in Susac syndrome. RNA amounts of about 0.5 to 1 ug underwent reverse transcription with random hexamers. TCRdb itself ran the immunoSEQ multiplex PCR reads through MiXCR, one entry per CDR3 protein. The table lists some 150,000 distinct CDR3 sequences, 90% to 95% of them singletons. Source material: CD4+ T cells from PBMCs. These receptors came from a human donor with Susac syndrome.

For the CDR3, the DNA is TGTGCCAGGACGCAATACAAAGAGACCCAGTACTTC. It specifies CARTQYKETQYF. J is TRBJ2-5 and V is TRBV6-5; D gene unclear. Trimming stripped 9 bases from V and 3 bases from J, with 11 bases between. CDR3 size: 12 residues. Germline V lookup: CDR1 MNHEY, CDR2 SVGAGI.

The CDR3 sequence: CASSVDGGGPEAFF. The CDR3 DNA is TGTGCCAGCAGCGTAGATGGTGGGGGCCCTGAAGCTTTCTTT. The chain couples TRBV9 to TRBJ1-1; D may be TRBD1 (6 bases). The CDR3 runs 14 residues. The germline V gene encodes CDR1 SGDLS and CDR2 YYNGEE. The V and J ends lost 0 bases and 6 bases respectively, with 12 bases between them. The variable domain in full, with the rest retrieved from reference TRBV9 and TRBJ1-1, is DSGVTQTPKHLITATGQRVTLRCSPRSGDLSVYWYQQSLDQGLQFLIQYYNGEERAKGNILERFSAQQFPDLHSELNLSSLELGDSALYFCASSVDGGGPEAFFGQGTRLTVV.

The sample holds one count of this clonotype. The V call is TRBV9, the J call TRBJ1-6; the D gene is possibly TRBD1 (6 bases). Trimming left V 7 bases short and J 6 bases short, with 14 bases between. From germline, CDR1 is SGDLS and CDR2 YYNGEE. The CDR3 is made up of 14 amino acids. The CDR3 loop reads CASEGVRRNSPLHF. The CDR3 DNA reads TGTGCCAGCGAGGGGGTAAGGCGTAATTCACCCCTCCACTTT. The variable domain in full, completed from reference TRBV9 and TRBJ1-6, reads DSGVTQTPKHLITATGQRVTLRCSPRSGDLSVYWYQQSLDQGLQFLIQYYNGEERAKGNILERFSAQQFPDLHSELNLSSLELGDSALYFCASEGVRRNSPLHFGNGTRLTVT.

The chain recombines TRBV12-3 or TRBV12-4 with TRBJ2-3; D is undetermined. This CDR3 contains 11 residues. V gave up 5 bases and J gave up 6 bases, with 6 bases separating them. The CDR3 sequence is CASSMTDTQYF. The DNA of the CDR3 is TGTGCCAGCAGTATGACTGATACGCAGTATTTT.

The CDR3 coding sequence is TGTGCCAGCACCCAACCTAGCGGGGGGGCCTATGAGCAGTTCTTC. Its translation: CASTQPSGGAYEQFF. The V call is TRBV12-3 or TRBV12-4, the J call TRBJ2-1, with 12 bases lining up with TRBD2. With V trimmed by 7 bases and J by 8 bases, 9 bases remained unmatched. This CDR3 is built from 15 residues.

V is TRBV7-8 and J is TRBJ2-7, with a weak D call TRBD1 (6 bases). Trimming stripped 4 bases from V and 5 bases from J, with 12 bases between. Germline V gene data show CDR1 as SGHVS and CDR2 as FQNEAQ. The CDR3 covers 13 residues. DNA for the CDR3: TGTGCCAGCAGCTCGGGAACAGGGAACGAGCAGTACTTC. It encodes CASSSGTGNEQYF.

The rearrangement joins TRBV2 to TRBJ2-2; D not certain. The CDR3 spans 15 residues. CDR1 and CDR2 (germline): SNHLY, FYNNEI. V dropped 4 bases and J dropped 7 bases, with 16 bases sitting between them. The CDR3 spells CASSGPGRYSGELFF. The CDR3 DNA follows: TGTGCCAGCAGTGGCCCCGGCCGTTATAGCGGGGAGCTGTTTTTT. Filled out from reference TRBV2 and TRBJ2-2, the complete variable domain reads EPEVTQTPSHQVTQMGQEVILRCVPISNHLYFYWYRQILGQKVEFLVSFYNNEISEKSEIFDDQFSVERPDGSNFTLKIRSTKLEDSAMYFCASSGPGRYSGELFFGEGSRLTVL.

This clonotype occurred once. The gene calls are TRBV2 and TRBJ2-2, with 7 bases that match TRBD2. Germline values: CDR1 SNHLY, CDR2 FYNNEI. The V and J ends lost 4 bases and 4 bases, in that order; junction bases with no gene match: 0. This CDR3 has 13 amino acids. The CDR3 DNA reads TGTGCCAGCAGTGTAGCGGGCACCGGGGAGCTGTTTTTT. This sequence encodes CASSVAGTGELFF.

The chain uses TRBV4-2 and TRBJ1-1; D remains unclear. This CDR3 has 14 amino acids. The V and J ends lost 0 bases and 0 bases respectively, with 5 bases between them. The germline V gene encodes CDR1 LGHNA and CDR2 YNFKEQ. The CDR3, as DNA: TGTGCCAGCAGCCAAGAATCGATGAACACTGAAGCTTTCTTT. Its translation is CASSQESMNTEAFF.

The genes are TRBV7-2 and TRBJ1-2; D unclear. The CDR3 extends over 16 amino acids. Germline assignment: CDR1 SGHTA and CDR2 FQGNSA. V dropped 0 bases and J dropped 7 bases, with 18 bases sitting between them. CDR3: CASSLARMLGGSGYTF. CDR3 in DNA: TGTGCCAGCAGCTTAGCACGCATGTTAGGCGGCAGTGGCTACACCTTC.

The V call is TRBV9, the J call TRBJ2-3, with TRBD1 matching 9 bases. The CDR3 sequence is 15 residues long. Per the germline V gene, CDR1 is SGDLS and CDR2 is YYNGEE. The junction had 6 bases not matched to a gene; V was cut back by 5 bases and J by 2 bases. CDR3 residues: CASSARDRATDTQYF. Written as DNA, the CDR3 is TGTGCCAGCAGTGCCCGGGACAGGGCCACAGATACGCAGTATTTT.

This clonotype was seen only once. This chain uses TRBV2 with TRBJ1-6; D not certain. V shed 5 bases and J shed 8 bases, with 13 bases lying between them. The CDR3 contains 14 residues. The germline gives CDR1 SNHLY, CDR2 FYNNEI. CDR3 DNA: TGTGCCAGCAGTAAGGGCGACATCGATTCACCCCTCCACTTT. Translated: CASSKGDIDSPLHF.

This clonotype was picked up one time. The V call is TRBV3-1, the J call TRBJ2-2, with D possibly being TRBD2 (6 bases). Per the germline V gene, CDR1 is LGHDT and CDR2 is YNNKEL (reference sequence). V gave up 4 bases and J gave up 5 bases, with 8 bases separating them. The CDR3 length is 13 residues. DNA of the CDR3: TGTGCCAGCAGCCGCGGGGTGACCGGGGAGCTGTTTTTT. Translation gives CASSRGVTGELFF.

This chain joins TRBV25-1 and TRBJ1-6, with 8 nucleotides matching TRBD1. Germline values: CDR1 MGHDK, CDR2 SYGVNS. The CDR3 extends over 16 amino acids. J was trimmed by 10 bases and V by 4 bases; bases with no gene match: 12. The CDR3 DNA follows: TGTGCCAGCAGTGCCCCTCGGACAGGGAAGCACTCACCCCTCCACTTT. It yields the protein CASSAPRTGKHSPLHF.

This chain links TRBV5-5 with TRBJ1-1; D remains ambiguous. This CDR3 comprises 15 residues. The germline V and J ends were trimmed by 0 bases and 1 base, with 10 bases remaining between them. Per germline, CDR1 SGHKS and CDR2 YYEKEE (reference sequence). CDR3: CASSLALPGNTEAFF. CDR3 DNA: TGTGCCAGCAGCTTGGCCCTTCCGGGGAACACTGAAGCTTTCTTT.